Included here is one T cell receptor beta chain sequence, with context. Its antigen is undetermined. V lost 3 bases to trimming and J lost 6 bases; unmatched junction nucleotides: 10. This CDR3 is 16 amino acids long. The germline V gene encodes CDR1 MDHEN and CDR2 SYDVKM. The data were obtained in a study of PD-L1 blockade in urothelial cancer. The wider study: Patients' histories included 0 to 3 prior chemotherapy regimens. At 3 weeks after treatment start (second dose) and again at 6 weeks, blood was analyzed. Peripheral blood specimens exhibited a median yield of about 150,000 T cells.

TCRdb keeps only in-frame clones here, not all; method: immunoSEQ multiplex PCR. The repertoire consists of some 30,000 clones, with around 84% occurring once and the leading ten covering approximately 1.8%. Study observations and caveats: In blood at 3 weeks, tumor-associated clones expanded more among patients with durable benefit.

The sequence was collected from a man between 45 and 60 years old with urothelial cancer. The chain is built from TRBV28 and TRBJ2-2, with 7 bases aligning to TRBD1. The sequencing used PBMCs, collected around atezolizumab (anti-PD-L1) treatment. This chain's CDR3 is CASSFRPGQAAGELFF. The CDR3 bases are TGTGCCAGCAGTTTCCGCCCTGGACAGGCGGCCGGGGAGCTGTTTTTT.